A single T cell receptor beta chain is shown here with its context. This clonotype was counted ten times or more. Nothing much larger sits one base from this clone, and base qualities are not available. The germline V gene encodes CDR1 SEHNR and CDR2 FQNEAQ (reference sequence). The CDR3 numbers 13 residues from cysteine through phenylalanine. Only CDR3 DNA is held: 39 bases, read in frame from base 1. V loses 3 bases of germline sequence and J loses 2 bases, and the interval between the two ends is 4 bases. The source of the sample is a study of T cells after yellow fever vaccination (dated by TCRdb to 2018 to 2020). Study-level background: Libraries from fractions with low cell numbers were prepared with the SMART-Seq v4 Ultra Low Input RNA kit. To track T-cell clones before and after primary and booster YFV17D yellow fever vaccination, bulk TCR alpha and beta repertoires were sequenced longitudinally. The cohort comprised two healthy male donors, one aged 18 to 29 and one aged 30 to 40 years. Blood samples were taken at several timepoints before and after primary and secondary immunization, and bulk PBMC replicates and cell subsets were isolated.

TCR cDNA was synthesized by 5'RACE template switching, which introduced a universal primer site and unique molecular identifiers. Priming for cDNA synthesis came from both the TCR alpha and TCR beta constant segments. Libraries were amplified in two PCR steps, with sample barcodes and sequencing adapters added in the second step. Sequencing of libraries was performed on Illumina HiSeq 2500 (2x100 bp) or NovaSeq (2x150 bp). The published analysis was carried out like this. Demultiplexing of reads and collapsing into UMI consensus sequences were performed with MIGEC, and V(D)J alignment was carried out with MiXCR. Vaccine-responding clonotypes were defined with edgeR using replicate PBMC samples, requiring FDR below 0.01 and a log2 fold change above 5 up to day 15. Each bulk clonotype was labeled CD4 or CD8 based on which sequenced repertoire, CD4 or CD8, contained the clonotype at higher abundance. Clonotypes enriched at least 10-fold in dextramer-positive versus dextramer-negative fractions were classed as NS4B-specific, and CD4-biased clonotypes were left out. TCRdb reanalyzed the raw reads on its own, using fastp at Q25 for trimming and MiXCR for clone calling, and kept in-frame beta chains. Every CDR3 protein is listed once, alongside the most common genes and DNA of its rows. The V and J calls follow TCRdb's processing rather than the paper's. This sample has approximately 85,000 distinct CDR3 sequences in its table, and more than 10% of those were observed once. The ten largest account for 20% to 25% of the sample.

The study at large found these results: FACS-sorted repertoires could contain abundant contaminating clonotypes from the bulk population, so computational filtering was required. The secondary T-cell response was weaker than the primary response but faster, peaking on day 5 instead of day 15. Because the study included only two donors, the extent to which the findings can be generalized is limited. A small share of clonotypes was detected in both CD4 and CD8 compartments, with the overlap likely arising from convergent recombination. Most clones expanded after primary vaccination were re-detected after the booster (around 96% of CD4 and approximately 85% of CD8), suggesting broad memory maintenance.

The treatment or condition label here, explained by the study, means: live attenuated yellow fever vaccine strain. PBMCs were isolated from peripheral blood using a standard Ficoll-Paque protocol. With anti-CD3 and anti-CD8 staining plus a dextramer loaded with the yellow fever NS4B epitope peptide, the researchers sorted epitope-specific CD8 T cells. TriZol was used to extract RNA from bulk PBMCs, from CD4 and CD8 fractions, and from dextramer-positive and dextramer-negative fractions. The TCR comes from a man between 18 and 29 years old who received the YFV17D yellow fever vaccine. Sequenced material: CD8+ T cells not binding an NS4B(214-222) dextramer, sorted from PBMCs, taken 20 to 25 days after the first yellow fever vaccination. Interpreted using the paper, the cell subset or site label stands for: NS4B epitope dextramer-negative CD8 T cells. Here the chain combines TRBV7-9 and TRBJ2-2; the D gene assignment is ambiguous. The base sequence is TGTGCCAGCAGCTTGCCCAACACCGGGGAGCTGTTTTTT. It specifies CASSLPNTGELFF. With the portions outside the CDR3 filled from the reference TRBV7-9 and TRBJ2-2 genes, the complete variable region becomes DTGVSQNPRHKITKRGQNVTFRCDPISEHNRLYWYRQTLGQGPEFLTYFQNEAQLEKSRLLSDRFSAERPKGSFSTLEIQRTEQGDSAMYLCASSLPNTGELFFGEGSRLTVL.